This T cell receptor (beta chain) is from a study of OX40 agonist ivuxolimab in advanced cancers. In the study overall: Patients were given ivuxolimab, an antibody that agonizes OX40 (CD134).

Germline assignment: CDR1 SQVTM and CDR2 ANQGSEA. This CDR3 region has 15 residues. Trimming took 0 bases from V and 2 from J; bases not matched to a gene: 4. Some clones are missing from TCRdb's copy, which holds only in-frame ones; the method was immunoSEQ multiplex PCR. The sample carries about 64,000 clones, approximately 81% recorded once. The sequencing here drew on CD4+ or CD8+ T cells sorted from blood, taken in a trial of the OX40 agonist ivuxolimab. The V and J genes are TRBV29-1 and TRBJ1-5, with 7 nucleotides matching TRBD1. The TCR was taken from an adult with an advanced solid tumor such as melanoma, head and neck, liver or kidney cancer. CDR3: CSVEDRGTGNQPQHF. The CDR3 coding sequence is TGCAGCGTTGAAGATCGAGGGACAGGCAATCAGCCCCAGCATTTT.